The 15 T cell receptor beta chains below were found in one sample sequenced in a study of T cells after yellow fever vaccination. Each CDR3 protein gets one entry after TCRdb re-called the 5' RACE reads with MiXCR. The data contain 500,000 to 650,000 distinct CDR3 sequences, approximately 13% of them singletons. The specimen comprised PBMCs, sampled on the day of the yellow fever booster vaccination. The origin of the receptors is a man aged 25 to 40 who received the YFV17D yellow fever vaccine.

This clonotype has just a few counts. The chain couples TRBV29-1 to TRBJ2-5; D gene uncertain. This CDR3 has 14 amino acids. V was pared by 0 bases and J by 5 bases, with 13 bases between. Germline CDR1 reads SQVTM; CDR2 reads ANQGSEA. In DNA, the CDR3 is TGCAGCGTTGAAGATCGCAGGTTGGGGGAGACCCAGTACTTC. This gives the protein CSVEDRRLGETQYF. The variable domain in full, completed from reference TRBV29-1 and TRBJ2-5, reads SAVISQKPSRDICQRGTSLTIQCQVDSQVTMMFWYRQQPGQSLTLIATANQGSEATYESGFVIDKFPISRPNLTFSTLTVSNMSPEDSSIYLCSVEDRRLGETQYFGPGTRLLVL.

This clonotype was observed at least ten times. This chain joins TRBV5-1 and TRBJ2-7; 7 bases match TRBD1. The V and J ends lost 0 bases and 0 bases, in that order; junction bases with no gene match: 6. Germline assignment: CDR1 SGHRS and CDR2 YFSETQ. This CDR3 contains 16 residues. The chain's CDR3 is CASSLARAGGSYEQYF. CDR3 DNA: TGCGCCAGCAGCTTGGCCCGAGCAGGGGGCTCCTACGAGCAGTACTTC.

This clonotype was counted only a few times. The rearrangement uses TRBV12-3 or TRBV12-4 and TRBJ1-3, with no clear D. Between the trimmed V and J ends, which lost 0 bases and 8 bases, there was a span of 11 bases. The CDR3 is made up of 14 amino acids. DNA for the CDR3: TGTGCCAGCAGTTTAGCCCGGTCCGGGTACACCATATATTTT. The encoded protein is CASSLARSGYTIYF.

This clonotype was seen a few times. The CDR3 nucleotides are TGTGCCAGCAGGGCTCCGGGTCAGACCTCCTACGAGCAGTACTTC. Residues: CASRAPGQTSYEQYF. The chain links TRBV7-2 to TRBJ2-7; unclear D gene. Germline V lookup: CDR1 SGHTA, CDR2 FQGNSA. V shed 6 bases and J shed 0 bases, with 15 bases lying between them. CDR3 length equals 15 residues. Combining the CDR3 with reference TRBV7-2 and TRBJ2-7 gives the whole variable domain GAGVSQSPSNKVTEKGKDVELRCDPISGHTALYWYRQSLGQGLEFLIYFQGNSAPDKSGLPSDRFSAERTGGSVSTLTIQRTQQEDSAVYLCASRAPGQTSYEQYFGPGTRLTVT.

The CDR3 loop reads CASSYEYGTGGGRTEAFF. The CDR3 bases are TGTGCCAGCAGTTACGAATATGGGACAGGGGGAGGAAGGACTGAAGCTTTCTTT. V is TRBV6-5 and J is TRBJ1-1; TRBD1 agrees at 11 bases. The V gene's germline CDR1 is MNHEY and CDR2 SVGAGI. V trimming: 2 bases; J trimming: 5 bases; junction bases outside the gene matches: 13. The CDR3 length is 18 residues.

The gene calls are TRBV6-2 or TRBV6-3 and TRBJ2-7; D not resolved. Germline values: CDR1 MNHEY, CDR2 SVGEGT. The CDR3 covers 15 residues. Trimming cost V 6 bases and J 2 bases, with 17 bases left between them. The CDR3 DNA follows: TGTGCCAGCAGATCCCCCGGAACCGCCCCCTACGAGCAGTACTTC. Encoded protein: CASRSPGTAPYEQYF.

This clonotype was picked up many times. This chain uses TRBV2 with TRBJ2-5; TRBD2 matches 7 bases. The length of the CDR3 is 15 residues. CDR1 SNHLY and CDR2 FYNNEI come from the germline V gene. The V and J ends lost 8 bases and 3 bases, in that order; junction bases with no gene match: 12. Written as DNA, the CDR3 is TGTGCCAGCGTCCTTCGGGCCCTAGCGGAAGAGACCCAGTACTTC. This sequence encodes CASVLRALAEETQYF.

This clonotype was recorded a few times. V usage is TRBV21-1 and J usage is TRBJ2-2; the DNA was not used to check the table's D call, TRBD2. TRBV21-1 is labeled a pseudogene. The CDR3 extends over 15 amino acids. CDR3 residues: CASSNNGRGTGELFF. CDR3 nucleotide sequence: TGTGCCAGCAGCAATAACGGGAGGGGGACCGGGGAGCTGTTTTTT.

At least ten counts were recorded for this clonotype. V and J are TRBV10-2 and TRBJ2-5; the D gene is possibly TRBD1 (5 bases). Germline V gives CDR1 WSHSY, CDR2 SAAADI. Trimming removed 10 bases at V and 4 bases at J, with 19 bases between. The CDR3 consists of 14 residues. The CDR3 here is CATTRSNRGETQYF. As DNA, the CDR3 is TGCGCCACCACGAGGTCCAATAGGGGAGAGACCCAGTACTTC.

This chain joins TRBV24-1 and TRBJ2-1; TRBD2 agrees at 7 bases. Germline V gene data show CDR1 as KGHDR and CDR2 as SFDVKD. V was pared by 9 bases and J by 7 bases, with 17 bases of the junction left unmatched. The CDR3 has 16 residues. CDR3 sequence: CATSHAVGGPGNEQFF. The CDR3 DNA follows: TGTGCCACCTCGCACGCAGTGGGAGGGCCTGGGAATGAGCAGTTCTTC.

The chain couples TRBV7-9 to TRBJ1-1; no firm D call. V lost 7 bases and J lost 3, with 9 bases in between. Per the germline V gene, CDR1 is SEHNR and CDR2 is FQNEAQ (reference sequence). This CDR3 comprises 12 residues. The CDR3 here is CASTYSHTEAFF. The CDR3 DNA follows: TGTGCCAGCACATACAGCCACACTGAAGCTTTCTTT.

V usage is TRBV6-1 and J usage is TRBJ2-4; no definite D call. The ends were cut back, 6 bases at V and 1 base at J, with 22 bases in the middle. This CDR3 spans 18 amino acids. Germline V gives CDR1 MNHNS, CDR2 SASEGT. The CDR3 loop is CASSPSGSGGRAKNIQYF. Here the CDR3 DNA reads TGTGCCAGCAGCCCCAGTGGAAGTGGTGGGCGCGCCAAAAACATTCAGTACTTC.

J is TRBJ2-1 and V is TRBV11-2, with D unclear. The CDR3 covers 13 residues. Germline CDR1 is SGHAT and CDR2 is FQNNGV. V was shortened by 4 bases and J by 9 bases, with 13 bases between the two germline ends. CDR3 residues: CASSSMTLGEQFF. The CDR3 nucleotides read TGTGCCAGCAGCTCCATGACCTTAGGTGAGCAGTTCTTC. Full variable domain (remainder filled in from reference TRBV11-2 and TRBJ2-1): EAGVAQSPRYKIIEKRQSVAFWCNPISGHATLYWYQQILGQGPKLLIQFQNNGVVDDSQLPKDRFSAERLKGVDSTLKIQPAKLEDSAVYLCASSSMTLGEQFFGPGTRLTVL.

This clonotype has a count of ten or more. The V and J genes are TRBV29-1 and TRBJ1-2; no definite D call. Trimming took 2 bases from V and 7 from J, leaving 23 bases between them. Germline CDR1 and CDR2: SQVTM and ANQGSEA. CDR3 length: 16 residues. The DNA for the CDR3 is TGCAGCGTTGAATCCGCCGAGTCTATTACCTCGGCTGGCTACACCTTC. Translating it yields CSVESAESITSAGYTF.

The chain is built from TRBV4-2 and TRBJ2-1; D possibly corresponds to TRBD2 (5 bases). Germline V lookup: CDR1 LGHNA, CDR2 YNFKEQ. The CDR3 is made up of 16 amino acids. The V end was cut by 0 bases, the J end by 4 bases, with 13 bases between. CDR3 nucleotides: TGTGCCAGCAGCCAAGAAATCGCCGACTATTACAATGAGCAGTTCTTC. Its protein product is CASSQEIADYYNEQFF.